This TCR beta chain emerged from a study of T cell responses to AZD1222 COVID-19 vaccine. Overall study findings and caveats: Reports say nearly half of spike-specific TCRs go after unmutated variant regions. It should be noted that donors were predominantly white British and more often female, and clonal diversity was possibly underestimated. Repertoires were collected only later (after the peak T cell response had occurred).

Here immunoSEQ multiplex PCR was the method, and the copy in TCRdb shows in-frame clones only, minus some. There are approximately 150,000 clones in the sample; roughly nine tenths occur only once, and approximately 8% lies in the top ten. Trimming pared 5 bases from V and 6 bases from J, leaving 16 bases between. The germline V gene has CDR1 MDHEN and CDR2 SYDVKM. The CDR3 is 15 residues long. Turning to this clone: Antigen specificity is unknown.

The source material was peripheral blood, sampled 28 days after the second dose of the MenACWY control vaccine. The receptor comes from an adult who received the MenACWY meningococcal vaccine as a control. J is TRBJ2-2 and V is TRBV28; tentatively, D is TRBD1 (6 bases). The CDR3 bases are TGTGCCAGCAGTCCACCAAACAGGGTCCCCGGGGAGCTGTTTTTT. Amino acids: CASSPPNRVPGELFF.